The 6 T cell receptor beta chains below all came from one sample that was sequenced in a study of post-analysis software for immune sequencing data. These receptors' antigens are unknown. Findings and caveats of the study: The study found TRBV5-6, TRBV5-1 and TRBV20-1 among 4 or 5 TRBV segments more frequent in patients than controls.

Unique molecular identifiers were built into the TCR beta cDNA libraries. A single record per CDR3 protein comes from TCRdb applying MiXCR to the PCR reads. The profile covers fewer than 900,000 distinct CDR3 sequences, with around 46% appearing a single time and 4.9% taken by the ten largest. The sequenced material came from blood. The receptors shown here come from a girl aged 5-17 years with multiple sclerosis.

A single count supports this clonotype. The chain has TRBV12-3 or TRBV12-4 and TRBJ2-7; either TRBD1 or TRBD2 may fit D (5 bases each). V was cut by 1 base and J by 6 bases, with 13 bases left in between. This CDR3 is built from 14 residues. CDR3 nucleotide sequence: TGTGCCAGCAGTTTAGGTGGGAGTGGGGGCGAGCAGTACTTC. Its translation is CASSLGGSGGEQYF.

This clonotype was observed a few times. This chain links TRBV12-3 or TRBV12-4 with TRBJ2-1; D ambiguous. V lost 5 bases and J 5 bases, leaving 10 bases between the germline ends. This CDR3 spans 13 amino acids. As DNA, the CDR3 is TGTGCCAGCAGTCCAGGTGAGAACAATGAGCAGTTCTTC. This encodes CASSPGENNEQFF.

The V and J genes are TRBV6-5 and TRBJ2-1, with 7 positions matching TRBD1. Trimming took 6 bases from V and 4 from J; bases not matched to a gene: 9. The length of the CDR3 is 15 residues. The germline gives CDR1 MNHEY, CDR2 SVGAGI. CDR3 in DNA: TGTGCCAGCAGCTACATGCAGGGGGAGTACAATGAGCAGTTCTTC. It is translated as CASSYMQGEYNEQFF.

This rearrangement joins TRBV7-9 to TRBJ2-4; D unclear. The J call may be mistaken, given a closer DNA end match to TRBJ2-5. Germline CDR1 and CDR2: SEHNR and FQNEAQ (reference sequence). The CDR3 extends over 13 amino acids. The CDR3 DNA reads as TGTGCCAGCAGCCCCCGGGTCCTTGAGACCCAGTACTTC. Translated, it gives CASSPRVLETQYF.

The rearrangement links TRBV4-1 to TRBJ2-5; D uncertain. CDR1 is MGHRA and CDR2 is YSYEKL in the germline V gene. There are 13 residues in the CDR3. The ends were cut back, 4 bases at V and 2 bases at J, with 8 bases in the middle. The CDR3 spells CASSPDEQETQYF. The CDR3 coding sequence is TGCGCCAGCAGCCCGGACGAACAAGAGACCCAGTACTTC.

This chain connects TRBV15 to TRBJ2-1; D uncertain. Germline values: CDR1 LNHNV, CDR2 YYDKDF (reference sequence). V shed 1 base and J shed 4 bases, with 14 bases lying between them. The CDR3 has 16 residues. The CDR3 DNA sequence: TGTGCCACCAGCAGAGTGTCACCGGGCGCATACAATGAGCAGTTCTTC. Protein sequence: CATSRVSPGAYNEQFF.